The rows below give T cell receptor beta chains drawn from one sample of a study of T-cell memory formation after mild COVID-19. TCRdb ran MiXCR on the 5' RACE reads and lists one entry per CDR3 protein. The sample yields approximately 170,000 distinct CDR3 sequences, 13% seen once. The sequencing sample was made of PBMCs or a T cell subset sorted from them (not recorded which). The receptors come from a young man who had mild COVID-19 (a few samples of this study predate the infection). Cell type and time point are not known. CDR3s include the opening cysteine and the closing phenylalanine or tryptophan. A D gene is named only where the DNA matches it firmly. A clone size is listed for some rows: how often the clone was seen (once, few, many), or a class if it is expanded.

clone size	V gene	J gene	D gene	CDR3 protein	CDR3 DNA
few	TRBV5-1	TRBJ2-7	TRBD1	CASSLAGDRPSYSYEQYF	TGCGCCAGCAGCTTGGCCGGGGACAGGCCATCGTACTCCTACGAGCAGTACTTC
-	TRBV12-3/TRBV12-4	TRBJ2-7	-	CASSPQSYEQYF	TGTGCCAGCAGCCCCCAGAGCTACGAGCAGTACTTC
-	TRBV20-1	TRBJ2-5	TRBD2	CSASPTSTETQYF	TGCAGTGCCAGTCCGACTAGCACGGAGACCCAGTACTTC
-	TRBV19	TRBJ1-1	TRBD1	CASSTTGTGDSEAFF	TGTGCCAGTAGTACGACCGGGACAGGGGACTCTGAAGCTTTCTTT
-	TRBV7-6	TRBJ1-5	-	CASSRRSGQPQHF	TGTGCCAGCAGCCGGAGGAGCGGGCAGCCCCAGCATTTT
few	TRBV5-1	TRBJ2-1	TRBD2	CASSVAGGEYNEQFF	TGCGCCAGCAGCGTAGCGGGGGGCGAGTACAATGAGCAGTTCTTC
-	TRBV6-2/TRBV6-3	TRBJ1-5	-	CASSRGLENQPQHF	TGTGCCAGCAGCCGGGGACTGGAAAATCAGCCCCAGCATTTT
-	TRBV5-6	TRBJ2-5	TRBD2	CASSFPSGVETQYF	TGTGCCAGCAGCTTCCCTAGCGGGGTTGAGACCCAGTACTTC
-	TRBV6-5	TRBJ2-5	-	CASSYQDGTRETQYF	TGTGCCAGCAGTTACCAGGACGGGACGAGGGAGACCCAGTACTTC
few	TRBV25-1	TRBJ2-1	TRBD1	CASSEPGQGNNEQFF	TGTGCCAGCAGTGAACCGGGACAGGGGAACAATGAGCAGTTCTTC
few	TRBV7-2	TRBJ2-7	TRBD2	CASSLWLAGGSYEQYF	TGTGCCAGCAGCTTATGGCTAGCGGGGGGCTCCTACGAGCAGTACTTC
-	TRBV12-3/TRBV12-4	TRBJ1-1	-	CASSLSGASGAFF	TGTGCCAGCAGTTTGTCAGGGGCGAGTGGGGCTTTCTTT
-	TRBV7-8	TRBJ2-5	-	CASSSRPGGTQYF	TGTGCCAGCAGCTCGAGGCCTGGTGGGACCCAGTACTTC
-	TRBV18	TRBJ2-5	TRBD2	CASSPRSGGIGETQYF	TGTGCCAGCTCACCACGGAGCGGGGGGATCGGGGAGACCCAGTACTTC
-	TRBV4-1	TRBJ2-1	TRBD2	CASSQRLAGGAGSYNEQFF	TGCGCCAGCAGCCAACGTCTAGCGGGGGGGGCAGGCTCCTACAATGAGCAGTTCTTC
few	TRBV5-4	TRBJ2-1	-	CASSLDSSYNEQFF	TGTGCCAGCAGCTTAGACAGCTCCTACAATGAGCAGTTCTTC
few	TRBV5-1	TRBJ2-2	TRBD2	CASSLIAGGNTGELFF	TGCGCCAGCAGCTTGATAGCGGGGGGCAACACCGGGGAGCTGTTTTTT
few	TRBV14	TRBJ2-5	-	CASKDSSGAETQYF	TGTGCCAGCAAAGACAGTTCCGGTGCAGAGACCCAGTACTTC
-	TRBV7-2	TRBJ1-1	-	CASSVALVNTEAFF	TGTGCCAGCAGCGTAGCGTTGGTGAACACTGAAGCTTTCTTT
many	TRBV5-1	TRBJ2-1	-	CASSLAQTVNEQFF	TGCGCCAGCAGCTTGGCACAAACAGTCAATGAGCAGTTCTTC
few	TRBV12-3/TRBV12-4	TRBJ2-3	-	CASSLSPRGTDTQYF	TGTGCCAGCAGTTTATCCCCCCGCGGCACAGATACGCAGTATTTT
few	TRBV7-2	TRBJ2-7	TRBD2	CASQRETEQYF	TGTGCCAGCCAGCGGGAGACCGAGCAGTACTTC
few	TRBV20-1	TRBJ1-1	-	CSAGRGVEAFF	TGCAGTGCCGGAAGGGGCGTTGAAGCTTTCTTT
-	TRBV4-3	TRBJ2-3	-	CASSQDNPDTQYF	TGCGCCAGCAGCCAAGATAATCCTGATACGCAGTATTTT
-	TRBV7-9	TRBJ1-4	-	CASSLQRTGEKLFF	TGTGCCAGCAGCTTACAGAGAACAGGGGAAAAACTGTTTTTT
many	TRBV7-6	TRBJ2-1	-	CASSRQESSYNEQFF	TGTGCCAGCAGCCGACAGGAGAGCTCCTACAATGAGCAGTTCTTC